This is a list of T cell receptor beta chains from one sample in a study of control samples from healthy donors and cancer patients. The assay was immunoSEQ multiplex PCR, and TCRdb's table has in-frame clones only and misses some. The sample shows 110,000 to 150,000 clones, about 90% of them seen only once. The specimen sequenced was blood. These receptors originate from a man younger than 35 in good health. Each CDR3 is given with its conserved first and last residue. Each record gives: J gene, D gene, V gene, CDR3 DNA, CDR3 protein. D genes are given only for firm matches.

TRBJ2-2	TRBD1	TRBV6-2/TRBV6-3	TGTGCCAGCAGTCCACAGGGGAATATGAACACCGGGGAGCTGTTTTTT	CASSPQGNMNTGELFF
TRBJ1-2	NA	TRBV5-3	TGTGCCAGAAGCTTGGCAGAGGGAGGGCGTCGTCTAGGCTACACCTTC	CARSLAEGGRRLGYTF
TRBJ2-5	NA	TRBV4-1	TGCGCCAGCAGCCAAGATTGGCAGGGAGAAGAGACCCAGTACTTC	CASSQDWQGEETQYF
TRBJ2-3	TRBD2	TRBV3-1/TRBV3-2	TGTGCCAGCAGCCGACTAGCGGGGGGCTCGACAGATACGCAGTATTTT	CASSRLAGGSTDTQYF
TRBJ2-1	TRBD1	TRBV7-6	TGTGCCAGCAGCTCACACGCCCACCGGGACAGGACCTACAATGAGCAGTTCTTC	CASSSHAHRDRTYNEQFF
TRBJ1-1	NA	TRBV4-3	TGCGCCAGCAGCCTCACCTCGGGTGACACTGAAGCTTTCTTT	CASSLTSGDTEAFF
TRBJ1-3	NA	TRBV2	TGTGCCAAACAGGGTGCGAGATTTGGAAACACCATATATTTT	CAKQGARFGNTIYF
TRBJ2-2	NA	TRBV18	TGTGCCAGCTCACCTCGTAGCCAGGGGAACACCGGGGAGCTGTTTTTT	CASSPRSQGNTGELFF
TRBJ2-7	TRBD2	TRBV27	TGTGCCAGCAGTCCCAACCGGGACTACAACTACGAGCAGTACTTC	CASSPNRDYNYEQYF
TRBJ1-2	NA	TRBV29-1	TGCAGCGTGGTTTCGGGCGGAAGTAACTATGGCTACACCTTC	CSVVSGGSNYGYTF